Given below is one T cell receptor beta chain in context. The sample comes from a study of blood T cell repertoires in COVID-19. About the study: PBMCs, B-cell-depleted T cells, or T cells were the source of the cDNA or gDNA that made up the material.

In the original analysis: Researchers report that nucleated cell counts were estimated from reference gene primer amplification. Repertoires were generated with immunoSEQ multiplex PCR, while TCRdb's copy carries only in-frame clones and drops some. V, J and clone size were drawn from that table, and D and trimming were deduced from the DNA. The sample comprises around 190,000 clones, roughly 90% of which are singletons, and about a tenth rests with the top ten. The CDR3 has 15 amino acids. The V segment lost 4 bases and the J segment 7 bases; nucleotides outside the gene matches: 6. Germline CDR1 reads SEHNR; CDR2 reads FQNEAQ (reference sequence). The cohort comprised adults aged roughly 18 to 95 years residing in 20 to 30 US areas. Donors were grouped by their self-reported clinical history.

The sample consisted of PBMCs or T cells enriched from blood (not recorded which). The V call is TRBV7-9, the J call TRBJ2-2, with 10 bases fitting TRBD2. The receptor comes from a man aged 18 to 29 with acute COVID-19. CDR3 nucleotide sequence: TGTGCCAGCAGCTCTGGGACTAGCGAGAGCGGGGAGCTGTTTTTT. Amino acid sequence: CASSSGTSESGELFF. Based on the CDR3 plus reference TRBV7-9 and TRBJ2-2, the full variable domain is DTGVSQNPRHKITKRGQNVTFRCDPISEHNRLYWYRQTLGQGPEFLTYFQNEAQLEKSRLLSDRFSAERPKGSFSTLEIQRTEQGDSAMYLCASSSGTSESGELFFGEGSRLTVL.